The 2 T cell receptor beta chains listed next were all sequenced from one sample in a study of OX40 agonist ivuxolimab in advanced cancers. The table came from immunoSEQ multiplex PCR; TCRdb's copy has only in-frame clones and leaves some out. Among some 45,000 clones listed, roughly 90% were seen once. The specimen comprised CD4+ or CD8+ T cells sorted from blood, sampled in a trial of the OX40 agonist ivuxolimab. The receptors shown here come from an adult with an advanced solid tumor such as melanoma, head and neck, liver or kidney cancer.

The chain is built from TRBV7-3 and TRBJ2-7; a weak D match, TRBD2 (5 bases). The CDR3 extends over 16 amino acids. V lost 1 base and J 6 bases, leaving 19 bases between the germline ends. Germline CDR1 and CDR2: SGHTA and FQGTGA. The CDR3 is CASSLSPKARGGEQYF. Here the CDR3 DNA reads TGTGCCAGCAGCTTAAGTCCTAAGGCACGTGGAGGCGAGCAGTACTTC.

The chain combines TRBV5-1 with TRBJ2-3; TRBD1 agrees at 9 bases. This CDR3 is built from 15 residues. Germline assignment: CDR1 SGHRS and CDR2 YFSETQ. Trimming took 0 bases from V and 3 from J; bases not matched to a gene: 2. This chain's CDR3 is CASSLVGQGTDTQYF. The CDR3 DNA follows: TGCGCCAGCAGCTTGGTGGGACAGGGAACAGATACGCAGTATTTT.